This T cell receptor beta chain originates from a study of shared clonotypes between healthy human individuals. TCRdb's copy holds only in-frame clones and misses some; the assay was immunoSEQ multiplex PCR. The data contain 2 million to 2.5 million clones, less than 95% of them singletons. The V and J ends lost 8 bases and 7 bases respectively, with 21 bases between them. This CDR3 contains 15 residues. Sequenced sample: naive CD4+ T cells from PBMCs. Specified subset: CD45RA+ positively selected. This clonotype originated in a man aged 18-30 years in good health. Some clones in this sample may be carry-over from other donors' samples. The rearrangement joins TRBV23-1 to TRBJ1-5; D remains unclear. TRBV23-1 is an ORF; its function is uncertain. For the CDR3, the DNA is TGCGCCAGCTCCTCAAGGATAATGGTTAGCCAGCCCCAGCATTTT. Encoded protein: CASSSRIMVSQPQHF.